One and the same sample provided the 7 T cell receptor beta chains below, sequenced in a study of blood T cell repertoires in COVID-19 (dated by TCRdb to 2020 to 2022). The method behind the library was the immunoSEQ multiplex PCR assay. TCRdb provides this immuneACCESS table in a form limited to in-frame rearrangements. Some clones are lacking; in checked studies, under half of them reflect an unresolved V gene, and why the rest are absent is not known. The sample table records hundreds of thousands of clones; 87% of these occur just once. Of the sample, nearly 6.5% is held by the ten largest clones. Sequencing was performed on PBMCs or T cells enriched from blood (not recorded which). Receptors originate from a woman aged 25 to 39 with acute COVID-19.

The rearrangement joins TRBV2 to TRBJ1-5, with D perhaps matching TRBD1 (5 bases). This CDR3 is built from 14 residues. Germline-derived CDR1 and CDR2 are SNHLY and FYNNEI. V was shortened by 6 bases and J by 5 bases, with 14 bases between the two germline ends. The CDR3 spells CASRGDSTHQPQHF. In nucleotides, the CDR3 is TGTGCCAGCAGGGGTGACAGTACTCATCAGCCCCAGCATTTT.

This sequence joins TRBV5-1 and TRBJ2-2; D remains unclear. This CDR3 region has 12 residues. Per germline, CDR1 SGHRS and CDR2 YFSETQ. V was cut by 0 bases and J by 8 bases, with 5 bases left in between. DNA of the CDR3: TGCGCCAGCAGCTTGGCCGTGGGGGAGCTGTTTTTT. It is translated as CASSLAVGELFF.

Judged by abundance, this clone is medium-sized. The V call is TRBV13, the J call TRBJ2-1; 10 nucleotides match TRBD2. V lost 4 bases and J lost 0; bases outside the gene matches: 9. The CDR3 contains 18 residues. Per germline, CDR1 PRHDT and CDR2 FYEKMQ (reference sequence). The DNA for the CDR3 is TGTGCCAGCAGCTCGCCTAGCGGGGGTTGGAGCTCCTACAATGAGCAGTTCTTC. It specifies CASSSPSGGWSSYNEQFF.

This chain connects TRBV10-3 to TRBJ1-3; weak D call: TRBD1 (5 bases). Germline V gives CDR1 ENHRY, CDR2 SYGVKD. V lost 1 base and J 0 bases, leaving 16 bases between the germline ends. CDR3 length: 18 residues. Written as DNA, the CDR3 is TGTGCCATCAGTGAGTTATTTATGACAGTCGACTCTGGAAACACCATATATTTT. Translated, it gives CAISELFMTVDSGNTIYF.

This CDR3 is CASSLEVRYQLFF. The CDR3 DNA follows: TGCGCCAGCAGCCTGGAGGTCCGGTACCAACTGTTTTTT. The chain combines TRBV4-1 with TRBJ1-4, with D hard to call. This CDR3 has 13 residues. V gave up 4 bases and J gave up 12 bases, with 15 bases separating them. Germline lookup yields CDR1 MGHRA and CDR2 YSYEKL.

This clone is a singleton in its sample. The rearrangement joins TRBV4-3 to TRBJ2-1; D may be TRBD1 (6 bases). Deletions cut 0 bases from V and 6 bases from J, with 12 bases between. Germline V gene sequence: CDR1 LGHNA, CDR2 YSLEER. This CDR3 contains 15 residues. The CDR3 nucleotides are TGCGCCAGCAGCCAAGAGGGGGCAGGGGCCAATGAGCAGTTCTTC. Amino acids: CASSQEGAGANEQFF.

In regard to this clone: The same CDR3 also results from other DNA sequences found in this sample. The chain uses TRBV6-5 and TRBJ1-4; weak D call: TRBD1 (5 bases). V lost 0 bases, J lost 1 base, and 6 bases lay in between. The CDR3 has 15 residues. Germline-derived CDR1 and CDR2 are MNHEY and SVGAGI. The CDR3 coding sequence is TGTGCCAGCAGTTACTCGGGGGGAACTAATGAAAAACTGTTTTTT. This encodes CASSYSGGTNEKLFF.